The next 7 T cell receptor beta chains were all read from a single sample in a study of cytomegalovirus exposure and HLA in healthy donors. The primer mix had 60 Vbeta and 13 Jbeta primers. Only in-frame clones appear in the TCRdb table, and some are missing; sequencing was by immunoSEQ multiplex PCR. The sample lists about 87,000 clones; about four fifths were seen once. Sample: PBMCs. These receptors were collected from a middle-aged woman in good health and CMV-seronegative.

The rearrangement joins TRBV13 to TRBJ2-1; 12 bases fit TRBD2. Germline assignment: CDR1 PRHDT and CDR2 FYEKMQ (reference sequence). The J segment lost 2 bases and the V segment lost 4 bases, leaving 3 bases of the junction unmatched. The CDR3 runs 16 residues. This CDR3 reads CASSSSSGGAYNEQFF. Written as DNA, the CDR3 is TGTGCCAGCAGCTCTTCTAGCGGGGGGGCCTACAATGAGCAGTTCTTC.

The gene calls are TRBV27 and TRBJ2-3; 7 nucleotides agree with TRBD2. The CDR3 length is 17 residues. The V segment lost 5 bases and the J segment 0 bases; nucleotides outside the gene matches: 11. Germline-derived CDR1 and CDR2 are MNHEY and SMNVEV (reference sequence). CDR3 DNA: TGTGCCAGCAGTCTCACCCGCGGGGGAACTAGCACAGATACGCAGTATTTT. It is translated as CASSLTRGGTSTDTQYF.

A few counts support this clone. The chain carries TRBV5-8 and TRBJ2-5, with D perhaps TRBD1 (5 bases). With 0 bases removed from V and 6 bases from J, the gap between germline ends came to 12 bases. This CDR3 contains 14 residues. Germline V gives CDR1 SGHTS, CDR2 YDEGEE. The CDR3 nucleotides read TGTGCCAGCAGCTTGGCGGCAGGGTGGAAGACCCAGTACTTC. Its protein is CASSLAAGWKTQYF.

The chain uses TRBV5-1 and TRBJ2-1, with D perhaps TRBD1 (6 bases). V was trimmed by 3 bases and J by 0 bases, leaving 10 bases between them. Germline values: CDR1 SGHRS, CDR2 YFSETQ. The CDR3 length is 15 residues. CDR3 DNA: TGCGCCAGCAGCTGGACAGACAGCTCCTACAATGAGCAGTTCTTC. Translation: CASSWTDSSYNEQFF. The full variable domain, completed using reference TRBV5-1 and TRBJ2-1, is KAGVTQTPRYLIKTRGQQVTLSCSPISGHRSVSWYQQTPGQGLQFLFEYFSETQRNKGNFPGRFSGRQFSNSRSEMNVSTLELGDSALYLCASSWTDSSYNEQFFGPGTRLTVL.

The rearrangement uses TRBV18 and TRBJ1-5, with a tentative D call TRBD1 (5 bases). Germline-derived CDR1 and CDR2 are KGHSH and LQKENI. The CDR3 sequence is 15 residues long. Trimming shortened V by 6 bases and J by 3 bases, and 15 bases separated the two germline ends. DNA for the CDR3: TGTGCCAGCTCTCCAGGGCACAAGAACAATCAGCCCCAGCATTTT. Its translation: CASSPGHKNNQPQHF.

This CDR3 reads CASSPKEGQPARPLHF. Written as DNA, the CDR3 is TGTGCCAGCAGCCCCAAGGAAGGACAGCCCGCGCGACCCCTCCACTTT. The chain recombines TRBV7-8 with TRBJ1-6; possibly TRBD1 for D (6 bases). The CDR3 is made up of 16 amino acids. Germline V lookup: CDR1 SGHVS, CDR2 FQNEAQ. V lost 5 bases to trimming and J lost 12 bases, with 23 bases between them.

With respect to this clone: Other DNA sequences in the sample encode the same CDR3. CDR3 loop: CASSSRTGGDEKLFF. The CDR3 nucleotides read TGCGCCAGCAGCTCCCGGACAGGGGGCGATGAAAAACTGTTTTTT. The V gene is TRBV5-1, the J gene TRBJ1-4; 11 bases are a match to TRBD1. Germline lookup yields CDR1 SGHRS and CDR2 YFSETQ. Losses at the gene ends were 3 bases for V and 6 bases for J; bases not matched to a gene: 4. CDR3 length equals 15 residues.